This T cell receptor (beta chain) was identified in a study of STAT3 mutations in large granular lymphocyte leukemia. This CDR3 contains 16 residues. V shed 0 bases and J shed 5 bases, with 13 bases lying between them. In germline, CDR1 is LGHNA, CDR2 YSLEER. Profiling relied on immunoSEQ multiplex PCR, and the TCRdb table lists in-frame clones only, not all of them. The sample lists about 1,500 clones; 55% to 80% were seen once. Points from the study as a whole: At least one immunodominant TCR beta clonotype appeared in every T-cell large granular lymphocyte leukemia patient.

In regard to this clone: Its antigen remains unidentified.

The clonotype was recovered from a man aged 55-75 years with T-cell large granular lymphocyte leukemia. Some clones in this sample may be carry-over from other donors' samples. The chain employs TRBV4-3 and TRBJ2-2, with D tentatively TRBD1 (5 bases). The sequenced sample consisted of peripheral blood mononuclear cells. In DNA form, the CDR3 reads TGCGCCAGCAGCCAAGATAGACAGCTACTTACCGGGGAGCTGTTTTTT. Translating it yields CASSQDRQLLTGELFF.